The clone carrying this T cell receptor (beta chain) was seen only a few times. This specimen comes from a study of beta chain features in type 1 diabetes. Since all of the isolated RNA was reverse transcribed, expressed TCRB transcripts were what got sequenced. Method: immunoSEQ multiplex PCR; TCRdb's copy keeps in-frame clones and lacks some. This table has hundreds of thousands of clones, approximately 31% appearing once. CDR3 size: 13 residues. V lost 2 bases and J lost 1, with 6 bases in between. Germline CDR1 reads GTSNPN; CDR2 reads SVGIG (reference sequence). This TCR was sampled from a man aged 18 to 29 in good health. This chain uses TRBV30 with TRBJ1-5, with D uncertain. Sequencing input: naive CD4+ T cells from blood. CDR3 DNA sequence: TGTGCCTGGAGTATTGGGAGCAATCAGCCCCAGCATTTT. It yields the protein CAWSIGSNQPQHF.